This T cell receptor (beta chain) originates from a study of a mutant IDH1 vaccine in newly diagnosed glioma. Study-wide findings and caveats: Pseudoprogression apparently lacked any relation to changes in top peripheral T cell clonotypes.

The repertoire was sequenced with immunoSEQ multiplex PCR; TCRdb's copy has only in-frame clones and lacks some. This table holds tens of thousands of clones, 80% to 90% found once. Germline V lookup: CDR1 PRHDT, CDR2 FYEKMQ (reference sequence). The CDR3 sequence is 19 residues long. Trimming cost V 5 bases and J 1 base; bases outside gene matches: 14. A note on this clone: Its specificity is unknown.

Stated time point: baseline, week 1 (first vaccination visit). Treatment meaning: pre-vaccination baseline after standard-of-care therapy. There were new WHO grade 3 or 4 astrocytomas in the donors, and these were IDH1-mutant and ATRX-lost. This TCR was sampled from a man aged 30 to 45 with glioma. The chain employs TRBV13 and TRBJ1-4; 9 bases map to TRBD1. The starting material was PBMCs, obtained from a glioma patient treated with radiotherapy, temozolomide or both. This chain's CDR3 is CASSPLLKQGALTNEKLFF. In DNA form, the CDR3 reads TGTGCCAGCAGCCCCCTACTAAAACAGGGGGCATTAACTAATGAAAAACTGTTTTTT.